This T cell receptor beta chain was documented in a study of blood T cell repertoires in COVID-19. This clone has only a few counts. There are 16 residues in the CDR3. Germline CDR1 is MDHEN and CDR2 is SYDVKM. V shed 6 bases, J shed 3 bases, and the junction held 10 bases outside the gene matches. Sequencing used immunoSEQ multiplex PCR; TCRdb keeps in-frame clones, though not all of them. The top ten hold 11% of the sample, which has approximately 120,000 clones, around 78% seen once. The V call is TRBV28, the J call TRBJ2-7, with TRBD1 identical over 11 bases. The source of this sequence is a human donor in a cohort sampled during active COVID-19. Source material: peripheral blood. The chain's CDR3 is CASRRRSGTGGYEQYF. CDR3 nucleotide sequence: TGTGCCAGCAGACGTCGTTCCGGGACAGGGGGCTACGAGCAGTACTTC.